The 21 T cell receptor beta chains presented below share a single source sample, sequenced in a study of blood T cell repertoires in COVID-19. Assay used: immunoSEQ multiplex PCR; TCRdb lists only in-frame clones, some missing. The sample has a few hundred thousand clones, over 75% seen once. Source material: PBMCs or T cells enriched from blood (not recorded which). These receptor sequences come from a woman aged 25 to 39 who had recovered from COVID-19.

The chain uses TRBV12-3 or TRBV12-4 and TRBJ1-1, with a weak D call TRBD1 (6 bases). The CDR3 consists of 13 residues. V gave up 5 bases and J gave up 1 base, with 8 bases separating them. CDR3 protein: CASSPRGNTEAFF. Here the CDR3 DNA reads TGTGCCAGCAGTCCCAGGGGGAACACTGAAGCTTTCTTT.

J is TRBJ1-2 and V is TRBV10-3; the D is unclear. Deletions cut 8 bases from V and 3 bases from J, with 16 bases between. Germline V gives CDR1 ENHRY, CDR2 SYGVKD. The CDR3 extends over 14 amino acids. As DNA, the CDR3 is TGTGCCATCCGAGAAACCGACGACTACTATGGCTACACCTTC. Amino acid sequence: CAIRETDDYYGYTF.

This clone came up a few times. This chain links TRBV3-1 (or the pseudogene TRBV3-2) with TRBJ1-1; D is uncertain. V gave up 4 bases and J gave up 8 bases, with 8 bases separating them. The CDR3 contains 11 residues. Germline CDR1 and CDR2: LGHDT and YNNKEL (reference sequence). The CDR3 loop reads CASSLETEAFF. The CDR3, as DNA: TGTGCCAGCAGCCTAGAAACAGAAGCTTTCTTT.

V is TRBV7-9 and J is TRBJ2-5; 7 bases line up with TRBD2. The CDR3 covers 14 residues. Losses at the gene ends were 5 bases for V and 4 bases for J; bases not matched to a gene: 7. CDR1 and CDR2 (germline): SEHNR, FQNEAQ (reference sequence). The CDR3 here is CASSHRGEGETQYF. The DNA for the CDR3 is TGTGCCAGCAGCCACAGAGGGGAGGGAGAGACCCAGTACTTC.

The rearrangement links TRBV15 to TRBJ2-7, with D hard to call. The CDR3 is 14 residues long. From germline, CDR1 is LNHNV and CDR2 YYDKDF (reference sequence). With 0 bases removed from V and 1 base from J, the gap between germline ends came to 7 bases. In DNA, the CDR3 is TGTGCCACCAGCAGAGATTCCCGTTCCTACGAGCAGTACTTC. Encoded protein: CATSRDSRSYEQYF.

Only one count was recorded for this clone. The J gene is TRBJ1-1, the V gene TRBV28, with D hard to call. V lost 3 bases to trimming and J lost 13 bases, with 9 bases between them. The germline gives CDR1 MDHEN, CDR2 SYDVKM. This CDR3 comprises 10 residues. The CDR3 spells CASSFGQVFF. DNA for the CDR3: TGTGCCAGCAGTTTTGGCCAAGTTTTCTTT.

J is TRBJ2-1 and V is TRBV5-4; 10 nucleotides agree with TRBD1. Germline V gene lookup returns CDR1 SGHNT and CDR2 YYREEE (reference sequence). The CDR3 spans 15 residues. Trimming took 2 bases from V and 4 from J; bases not matched to a gene: 3. The CDR3 nucleotides are TGTGCCAGCAGCTTTCCGGGACAGGGGTACAATGAGCAGTTCTTC. Encoded protein: CASSFPGQGYNEQFF. Full variable domain (outside the CDR3, taken from reference TRBV5-4 and TRBJ2-1): ETGVTQSPTHLIKTRGQQVTLRCSSQSGHNTVSWYQQALGQGPQFIFQYYREEENGRGNFPPRFSGLQFPNYSSELNVNALELDDSALYLCASSFPGQGYNEQFFGPGTRLTVL.

This chain links TRBV19 with TRBJ2-2; 8 bases fit TRBD1. Losses at the gene ends were 8 bases for V and 1 base for J; bases not matched to a gene: 3. Germline CDR1 LNHDA, CDR2 SQIVND (reference sequence). CDR3 size: 14 residues. The CDR3 spells CASEDRGNTGELFF. CDR3 sequence (DNA): TGTGCCAGTGAAGACAGGGGGAACACCGGGGAGCTGTTTTTT.

The chain couples TRBV7-9 to TRBJ2-2, with TRBD2 identical over 13 bases. J was trimmed by 6 bases and V by 8 bases; bases with no gene match: 6. This CDR3 contains 15 residues. Germline CDR1 and CDR2: SEHNR and FQNEAQ (reference sequence). The CDR3 region is CASGRTSGSAGELFF. CDR3 DNA: TGTGCCAGCGGACGGACTAGCGGGAGTGCCGGGGAGCTGTTTTTT. Full variable domain (remainder filled in from reference TRBV7-9 and TRBJ2-2): DTGVSQNPRHKITKRGQNVTFRCDPISEHNRLYWYRQTLGQGPEFLTYFQNEAQLEKSRLLSDRFSAERPKGSFSTLEIQRTEQGDSAMYLCASGRTSGSAGELFFGEGSRLTVL.

The chain joins TRBV7-9 to TRBJ2-1; 10 nucleotides align to TRBD1. The junction had 10 bases not matched to a gene; V was cut back by 4 bases and J by 7 bases. Germline lookup yields CDR1 SEHNR and CDR2 FQNEAQ (reference sequence). This CDR3 has 16 amino acids. CDR3 coding DNA: TGTGCCAGCAGCTCACGGACAGGGGGTTCGAGGAATGAGCAGTTCTTC. Its translation: CASSSRTGGSRNEQFF.

This clone has a handful of counts. J is TRBJ2-7 and V is TRBV18, with 7 nucleotides matching TRBD1. Trimming removed 3 bases from V and 1 base from J; junction bases left unmatched: 0. Per the germline V gene, CDR1 is KGHSH and CDR2 is LQKENI. The CDR3 runs 13 residues. Here the CDR3 DNA reads TGTGCCAGCTCACCGGACAGGTCCTACGAGCAGTACTTC. Its protein product is CASSPDRSYEQYF.

The CDR3 protein is CASSLLGGDGTEAFF. DNA of the CDR3: TGTGCCAGCAGCTTGCTAGGGGGCGACGGCACTGAAGCTTTCTTT. The J gene is TRBJ1-1, the V gene TRBV7-9; 7 bases align to TRBD1. Germline assignment: CDR1 SEHNR and CDR2 FQNEAQ (reference sequence). J lost 4 bases, V lost 3 bases, and 8 bases had no gene match. The CDR3 loop spans 15 amino acids. Drawing the rest from reference TRBV7-9 and TRBJ1-1, the complete variable domain is DTGVSQNPRHKITKRGQNVTFRCDPISEHNRLYWYRQTLGQGPEFLTYFQNEAQLEKSRLLSDRFSAERPKGSFSTLEIQRTEQGDSAMYLCASSLLGGDGTEAFFGQGTRLTVV.

V gene TRBV28 combines with J gene TRBJ1-4, with D perhaps matching TRBD1 (5 bases). Trimming shortened V by 1 base and J by 10 bases, and 13 bases separated the two germline ends. The CDR3 has 14 amino acids. Per the germline V gene, CDR1 is MDHEN and CDR2 is SYDVKM. CDR3 bases: TGTGCCAGCAGTTTATTCAGGGCGGCTGGAAAACTGTTTTTT. Protein sequence: CASSLFRAAGKLFF.

The chain carries TRBV24-1 and TRBJ2-5; TRBD2 might be the D (7 bases). Germline loops: CDR1 KGHDR, CDR2 SFDVKD. The CDR3 is made up of 15 amino acids. V lost 1 base, J lost 5 bases, and 13 bases lay in between. This CDR3 reads CATSDLRGAQETQYF. CDR3 bases: TGTGCCACCAGTGATTTACGGGGGGCCCAGGAGACCCAGTACTTC.

The chain couples TRBV20-1 to TRBJ2-1; TRBD2 aligns across 8 bases. Germline V gives CDR1 DFQATT, CDR2 SNEGSKA (reference sequence). J lost 10 bases, V lost 3 bases, and 20 bases had no gene match. This CDR3 has 17 residues. The CDR3 spells CSASNLRLSGAPSEQFF. The CDR3 bases are TGCAGTGCTAGTAATTTAAGGCTTAGCGGGGCCCCTTCAGAGCAGTTCTTC.

J is TRBJ1-4 and V is TRBV9; 8 nucleotides agree with TRBD1. The ends lost 4 bases at V and 4 bases at J; junction bases unmatched: 6. The CDR3 has 15 amino acids. From germline, CDR1 is SGDLS and CDR2 YYNGEE. The CDR3 DNA sequence: TGTGCCAGCAGCCCTCGGGACAGGCGTAATGAAAAACTGTTTTTT. Its translation is CASSPRDRRNEKLFF.

This chain links TRBV11-2 with TRBJ2-7; TRBD1 agrees at 12 bases. CDR3 length: 18 amino acids. V lost 1 base, J lost 3 bases, and 10 bases stayed unmatched. Germline values: CDR1 SGHAT, CDR2 FQNNGV. The CDR3 protein is CASSLVTLGQGAVYEQYF. Here the CDR3 DNA reads TGTGCCAGCAGCTTAGTCACCCTGGGACAGGGGGCAGTCTACGAGCAGTACTTC.

This clone has only a few counts. The chain links TRBV7-9 to TRBJ1-4; TRBD1 matches at 9 bases. V dropped 6 bases and J dropped 1; count of bases not matched to a gene: 0. Germline V CDR1 and CDR2: SEHNR, FQNEAQ (reference sequence). The CDR3 spans 14 residues. This chain's CDR3 is CASRTGGTNEKLFF. The CDR3, as DNA: TGTGCCAGCAGGACAGGGGGAACTAATGAAAAACTGTTTTTT.

The chain uses TRBV18 and TRBJ2-3; 11 bases agree with TRBD2. The CDR3 length is 17 residues. J gave up 2 bases and V 2 bases, and 6 bases lay outside the gene matches. Germline V gene sequence: CDR1 KGHSH, CDR2 LQKENI. The DNA of the CDR3 is TGTGCCAGCTCACCAATTAGACTAGCGGGGTCCACAGATACGCAGTATTTT. This translates into CASSPIRLAGSTDTQYF.

Worth noting for this clone: Other nucleotide sequences from this sample produce the same CDR3. The rearrangement uses TRBV4-1 and TRBJ2-7; 7 bases are shared with TRBD2. J gave up 4 bases and V 0 bases, and 9 bases lay outside the gene matches. The CDR3 covers 16 residues. The germline CDR1 and CDR2 sequences are MGHRA and YSYEKL. The CDR3 sequence is CASSQDLGGSPYEQYF. The CDR3 DNA reads TGCGCCAGCAGCCAAGATCTAGGCGGGAGTCCGTACGAGCAGTACTTC.

This clone has at least ten counts. V usage is TRBV25-1 and J usage is TRBJ1-2; 10 nucleotides line up with TRBD1. In germline, CDR1 is MGHDK, CDR2 SYGVNS. Unmatched junction bases numbered 8, after V lost 3 bases and J lost 7 bases. The length of the CDR3 is 15 residues. The CDR3 coding sequence is TGTGCCAGCAGTGAGAGGGACAGGGGTTTAGGTGGCTACACCTTC. Translated, it gives CASSERDRGLGGYTF.